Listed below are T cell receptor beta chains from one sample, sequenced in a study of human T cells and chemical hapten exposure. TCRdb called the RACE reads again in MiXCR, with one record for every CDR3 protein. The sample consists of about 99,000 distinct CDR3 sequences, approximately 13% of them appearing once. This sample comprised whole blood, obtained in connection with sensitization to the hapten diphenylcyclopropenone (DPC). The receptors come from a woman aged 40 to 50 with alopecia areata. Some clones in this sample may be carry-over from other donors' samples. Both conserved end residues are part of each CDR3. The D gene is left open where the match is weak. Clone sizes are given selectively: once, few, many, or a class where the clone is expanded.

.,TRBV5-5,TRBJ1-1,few,TGTGCCAGCAGTCCGCCCAGTGGGGGGAACACTGAAGCTTTCTTT,CASSPPSGGNTEAFF
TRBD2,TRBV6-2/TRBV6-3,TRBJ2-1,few,TGTGCCAGCAGTTACCTAGCGGGCCCTGAGCAGTTCTTC,CASSYLAGPEQFF
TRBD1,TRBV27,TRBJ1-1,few,TGTGCCAGCAGTTTAATGGGACAGGGGGCCACTGAAGCTTTCTTT,CASSLMGQGATEAFF
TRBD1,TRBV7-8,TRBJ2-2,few,TGTGCCAGCAGCTTAGAGTTAGGTCAGGGGGCGGCGGCCACCGGGGAGCTGTTTTTT,CASSLELGQGAAATGELFF
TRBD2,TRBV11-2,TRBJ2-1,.,TGTGCCAGCAGCTTAGATCCCAGCGGGACGGCATACAATGAGCAGTTCTTC,CASSLDPSGTAYNEQFF
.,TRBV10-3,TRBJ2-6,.,TGTGCCATCAGTGAGTCGGACCGCGGGGCTGGGGCCAACGTCCTGACTTTC,CAISESDRGAGANVLTF
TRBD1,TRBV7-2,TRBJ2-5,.,TGTGCCAGCAGCTTATGGGGACAGGGGAGGCAAGAGACCCAGTACTTC,CASSLWGQGRQETQYF
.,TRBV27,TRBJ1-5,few,TGTGCCAGCAACCCGAGCGGTAGCAATCAGCCCCAGCATTTT,CASNPSGSNQPQHF
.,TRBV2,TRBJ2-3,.,TGTGCCAGCAGTGAAAGGGGGGTAGGGGCTGCAGATACGCAGTATTTT,CASSERGVGAADTQYF
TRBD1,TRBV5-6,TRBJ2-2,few,TGTGCCAGCAGCTTGTTGCCGGGACAGGGGCGGTCCGGGGAGCTGTTTTTT,CASSLLPGQGRSGELFF
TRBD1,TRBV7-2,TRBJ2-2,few,TGTGCCACCGGGACAGGGAACACCGGGGAGCTGTTTTTT,CATGTGNTGELFF
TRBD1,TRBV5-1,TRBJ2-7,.,TGCGCCAGCTCTACCGAAAGGGGGCCCTACGAGCAGTACTTC,CASSTERGPYEQYF
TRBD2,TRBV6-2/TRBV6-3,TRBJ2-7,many,TGTGCCAGCAGTTACTCAGCGGGGCCCGCCTACGAGCAGTACTTC,CASSYSAGPAYEQYF
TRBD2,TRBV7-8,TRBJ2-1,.,TGTGCCAGCAGCCCAAGTACTCTTGGTAGCGGGTACAATGAGCAGTTCTTC,CASSPSTLGSGYNEQFF
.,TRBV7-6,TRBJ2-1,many,TGTGCCAGCAGCTCCCCCGGGGTGGGGACAACCCAAAATGAGCAGTTCTTC,CASSSPGVGTTQNEQFF
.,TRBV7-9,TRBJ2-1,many,TGTGCCAGTATTGACCCATCAGGATCCTACAATGAGCAGTTCTTC,CASIDPSGSYNEQFF
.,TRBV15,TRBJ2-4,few,TGTGCCACCGGCTTGGATCTCTGGGGCATTCAGTACTTC,CATGLDLWGIQYF
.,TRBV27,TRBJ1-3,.,TGTGCCAGCAGACGGGACTCTGGAAACACCATATATTTT,CASRRDSGNTIYF
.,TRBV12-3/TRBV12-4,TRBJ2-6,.,TGTGCCAGCAGTTTATCTGCTGATTGGGGGGCCAACGTCCTGACTTTC,CASSLSADWGANVLTF
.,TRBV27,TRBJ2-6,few,TGTGCCAGCAGTTTATCCCCGCTAACTGGCTCTGGGGCCAACGTCCTGACTTTC,CASSLSPLTGSGANVLTF
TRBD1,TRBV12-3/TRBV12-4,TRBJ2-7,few,TGTGCCAGCAGACCGACAGGGGTGGGCGAGCAGTACTTC,CASRPTGVGEQYF
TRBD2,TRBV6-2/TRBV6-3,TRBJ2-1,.,TGTGCCAGCAGTCTACCGAGTAGCGGGAGCTCCTACAATGAGCAGTTCTTC,CASSLPSSGSSYNEQFF
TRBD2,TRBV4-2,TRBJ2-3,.,TGTGCCAGCAGCCAAGATCGGGCGGGAGGAACAGATACGCAGTATTTT,CASSQDRAGGTDTQYF
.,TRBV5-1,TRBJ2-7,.,TGCGCCAGCAGCTTGTACAGTAGGGCGGGTAATCCCTACGAGCAGTACTTC,CASSLYSRAGNPYEQYF
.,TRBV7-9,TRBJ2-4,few,TGTGCCAGCACCCCACCCGGCCGGACCATTCAGTACTTC,CASTPPGRTIQYF
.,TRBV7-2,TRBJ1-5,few,TGTGCCAGCAGCTTAGTTGCAGGGCCCAATCAGCCCCAGCATTTT,CASSLVAGPNQPQHF
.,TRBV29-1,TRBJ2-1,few,TGCAGCGTTGAGCCCAGGGGTAATGAGCAGTTCTTC,CSVEPRGNEQFF
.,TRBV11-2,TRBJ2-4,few,TGTGCCAGCAGAAGGAGCTTAGGCCAGCGTCGAGCCAAAAACATTCAGTACTTC,CASRRSLGQRRAKNIQYF
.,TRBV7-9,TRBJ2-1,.,TGTGCCAGCAGCCAAAGCTCCTACAATGAGCAGTTCTTC,CASSQSSYNEQFF
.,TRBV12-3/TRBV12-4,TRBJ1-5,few,TGTGCCAGCAGTTTAATGGGGCAAAGAAATCAGCCCCAGCATTTT,CASSLMGQRNQPQHF